The rows below give T cell receptor beta chains drawn from one sample of a study of cytomegalovirus exposure and HLA in healthy donors. Clones were read by immunoSEQ multiplex PCR, and TCRdb kept only the in-frame ones, dropping some. The sample lists some 140,000 clones, approximately 62% occurring once. Sequenced sample: PBMCs. The receptor set was obtained from a human donor in good health. Both conserved end residues are part of each CDR3. D genes are given only for firm matches. Only some rows state a clone size, as once, few, many or a class for expanded clones.

CDR3 protein: CASSPEDGSYEQYF; CDR3 DNA: TGTGCCAGCAGTCCGGAGGACGGATCCTACGAGCAGTACTTC; V gene: TRBV6-4; D gene: .; J gene: TRBJ2-7; clone size: .; CDR3 length: 14
CDR3 protein: CASSGGNTGEQFF; CDR3 DNA: TGTGCCAGCAGTGGTGGCAATACCGGGGAGCAGTTCTTC; V gene: TRBV6-1; D gene: .; J gene: TRBJ2-1; clone size: .; CDR3 length: 13
CDR3 protein: CASSDRQAANEKLFF; CDR3 DNA: TGTGCCAGCAGTGATCGACAGGCAGCTAATGAAAAACTGTTTTTT; V gene: TRBV6-1; D gene: .; J gene: TRBJ1-4; clone size: .; CDR3 length: 15
CDR3 protein: CASSRTGGGYGYTF; CDR3 DNA: TGTGCCAGCAGCCGGACAGGGGGCGGCTATGGCTACACCTTC; V gene: TRBV7-9; D gene: TRBD1; J gene: TRBJ1-2; clone size: .; CDR3 length: 14
CDR3 protein: CASSLGGANTGELFF; CDR3 DNA: TGTGCCAGCAGTTTAGGCGGGGCGAACACCGGGGAGCTGTTTTTT; V gene: TRBV28; D gene: .; J gene: TRBJ2-2; clone size: .; CDR3 length: 15
CDR3 protein: CASSPLAGRPSSYNEQFF; CDR3 DNA: TGTGCCAGCAGTCCACTAGCGGGAAGACCCAGCTCCTACAATGAGCAGTTCTTC; V gene: TRBV6-4; D gene: TRBD2; J gene: TRBJ2-1; clone size: .; CDR3 length: 18
CDR3 protein: CASSIDSHRDRNTEAFF; CDR3 DNA: TGTGCCAGTAGTATAGATTCTCACCGGGACAGGAACACTGAAGCTTTCTTT; V gene: TRBV19; D gene: TRBD1; J gene: TRBJ1-1; clone size: .; CDR3 length: 17
CDR3 protein: CATSRDGKEGTEAFF; CDR3 DNA: TGTGCCACCAGCAGAGATGGGAAGGAGGGCACTGAAGCTTTCTTT; V gene: TRBV15; D gene: .; J gene: TRBJ1-1; clone size: .; CDR3 length: 15
CDR3 protein: CSVSGTGGFSGANVLTF; CDR3 DNA: TGCAGCGTTTCCGGGACAGGGGGCTTCTCCGGGGCCAACGTCCTGACTTTC; V gene: TRBV29-1; D gene: TRBD1; J gene: TRBJ2-6; clone size: .; CDR3 length: 17
CDR3 protein: CASSEGTGGADTQYF; CDR3 DNA: TGTGCCAGCAGTGAAGGGACAGGGGGCGCAGATACGCAGTATTTT; V gene: TRBV6-1; D gene: TRBD1; J gene: TRBJ2-3; clone size: .; CDR3 length: 15
CDR3 protein: CASSLAGTGSNEQYF; CDR3 DNA: TGTGCCAGCAGCTTAGCCGGGACAGGGAGCAACGAGCAGTACTTC; V gene: TRBV11-2; D gene: TRBD1; J gene: TRBJ2-7; clone size: .; CDR3 length: 15
CDR3 protein: CASSQSWGQFYEQYF; CDR3 DNA: TGTGCCAGCAGTCAAAGCTGGGGACAGTTCTACGAGCAGTACTTC; V gene: TRBV27; D gene: TRBD1; J gene: TRBJ2-7; clone size: .; CDR3 length: 15
CDR3 protein: CASSLVSDFEQFF; CDR3 DNA: TGTGCCAGCAGCTTAGTTTCGGACTTTGAGCAGTTCTTC; V gene: TRBV11-1; D gene: .; J gene: TRBJ2-1; clone size: .; CDR3 length: 13
CDR3 protein: CASSPGTERYEQYF; CDR3 DNA: TGTGCCAGCAGCCCCGGGACAGAGCGCTACGAGCAGTACTTC; V gene: TRBV7-9; D gene: TRBD1; J gene: TRBJ2-7; clone size: .; CDR3 length: 14
CDR3 protein: CASTGNSNNYGYTF; CDR3 DNA: TGTGCCAGCACAGGAAACAGCAACAACTATGGCTACACCTTC; V gene: TRBV27; D gene: .; J gene: TRBJ1-2; clone size: .; CDR3 length: 14
CDR3 protein: CASSTRQGRLRGAYEQYF; CDR3 DNA: TGTGCCAGCAGTACGAGACAGGGGCGACTTCGAGGGGCATACGAGCAGTACTTC; V gene: TRBV28; D gene: TRBD1; J gene: TRBJ2-7; clone size: .; CDR3 length: 18
CDR3 protein: CASSRGADRGSILDF; CDR3 DNA: TGTGCCAGCTCCCGTGGGGCTGACAGGGGGAGTATACTGGACTTC; V gene: TRBV25-1; D gene: TRBD1; J gene: TRBJ2-5; clone size: .; CDR3 length: 15
CDR3 protein: CASSPPLTGLPSGELFF; CDR3 DNA: TGTGCCAGCAGCCCCCCATTAACAGGTCTTCCTTCCGGGGAGCTGTTTTTT; V gene: TRBV7-9; D gene: .; J gene: TRBJ2-2; clone size: .; CDR3 length: 17
CDR3 protein: CASSSRDRDADTQYF; CDR3 DNA: TGTGCCAGCAGCTCCCGGGACAGGGACGCAGATACGCAGTATTTT; V gene: TRBV13; D gene: TRBD1; J gene: TRBJ2-3; clone size: .; CDR3 length: 15
CDR3 protein: CATRGEYEQYF; CDR3 DNA: TGTGCCACCCGTGGGGAGTACGAGCAGTACTTC; V gene: TRBV28; D gene: .; J gene: TRBJ2-7; clone size: .; CDR3 length: 11
CDR3 protein: CASSRDSLETQYF; CDR3 DNA: TGTGCCAGCAGCCGGGACAGTCTGGAGACCCAGTACTTC; V gene: TRBV7-2; D gene: TRBD1; J gene: TRBJ2-5; clone size: once; CDR3 length: 13
CDR3 protein: CASSLVRTDTQYF; CDR3 DNA: TGTGCCAGCAGTTTGGTCCGGACAGATACGCAGTATTTT; V gene: TRBV28; D gene: .; J gene: TRBJ2-3; clone size: .; CDR3 length: 13
CDR3 protein: CASRIDRAGNTIYF; CDR3 DNA: TGTGCCAGCAGAATTGACAGGGCTGGAAACACCATATATTTT; V gene: TRBV28; D gene: TRBD1; J gene: TRBJ1-3; clone size: .; CDR3 length: 14
CDR3 protein: CASSHGLAGSTEAFF; CDR3 DNA: TGTGCCAGCAGCCATGGACTTGCCGGGAGCACTGAAGCTTTCTTT; V gene: TRBV7-3; D gene: .; J gene: TRBJ1-1; clone size: .; CDR3 length: 15
CDR3 protein: CASSADRGQMNTEAFF; CDR3 DNA: TGTGCCAGCAGCGCAGACAGGGGCCAGATGAACACTGAAGCTTTCTTT; V gene: TRBV9; D gene: TRBD1; J gene: TRBJ1-1; clone size: .; CDR3 length: 16